This T cell receptor beta chain appears in the sequencing data of a study of blood T cell repertoires in COVID-19. About the research overall: PBMCs, B-cell-depleted T cells, or T cells were the source of the cDNA or gDNA that made up the material.

Assay used: immunoSEQ multiplex PCR; TCRdb lists only in-frame clones, some missing. The table lists more than 150,000 clones, 84% of them singletons. The V and J ends lost 5 bases and 4 bases, in that order; junction bases with no gene match: 4. Per germline, CDR1 LNHDA and CDR2 SQIVND (reference sequence). CDR3 length: 14 residues. The receptor was derived from a young man with active or convalescent COVID-19. The chain is built from TRBV19 and TRBJ2-5; TRBD1 aligns across 10 bases. The sequenced material came from peripheral blood. CDR3 amino acids: CASSAGTGAETQYF. As DNA, the CDR3 is TGTGCCAGTAGTGCCGGGACAGGGGCAGAGACCCAGTACTTC.